A selection of T cell receptor beta chains follows, all from one sample in a study of early T cells in non-severe SARS-CoV-2 infection. A single record per CDR3 protein comes from TCRdb applying MiXCR to the 5' RACE reads. The repertoire holds around 64,000 distinct CDR3 sequences, with roughly an eighth as singletons. The input for sequencing was whole blood, taken at baseline. The source is an adult who was a healthcare worker with PCR-confirmed SARS-CoV-2 infection or an uninfected control (not recorded which). Each CDR3 is given with its conserved first and last residue. Fields, in order: V gene, J gene, D gene, clone size, CDR3 protein, CDR3 DNA. A D gene is named only where the DNA matches it firmly. Part of the rows lack a size; the others show once, few, many or a class for expanded clones.

TRBV5-1	TRBJ2-1	NA	few	CASSSNLGSNEQFF	TGCGCCAGCAGCTCCAATCTCGGCAGCAATGAGCAGTTCTTC
TRBV7-6	TRBJ1-6	TRBD1	NA	CASSLAGQASSPLHF	TGTGCCAGCAGCTTAGCGGGACAGGCGAGTTCACCCCTCCACTTT
TRBV7-9	TRBJ1-1	NA	NA	CASSRDRSTEAFF	TGTGCCAGCAGCCGTGACAGATCGACTGAAGCTTTCTTT
TRBV6-2/TRBV6-3	TRBJ2-7	NA	NA	CASSHHVTGTRTVEQYF	TGTGCCAGCAGTCACCATGTCACCGGGACCAGGACGGTCGAGCAGTACTTC
TRBV20-1	TRBJ1-6	NA	few	CSARGGGNSPLHF	TGCAGTGCTAGGGGCGGGGGTAATTCACCCCTCCACTTT
TRBV27	TRBJ2-5	TRBD2	many	CASSPGTSGRSQETQYF	TGTGCCAGCAGCCCCGGGACTAGCGGGAGGTCCCAAGAGACCCAGTACTTC
TRBV29-1	TRBJ2-7	TRBD1	NA	CSVEEDSDRPNEQYF	TGCAGCGTTGAAGAAGATTCGGACAGGCCTAACGAGCAGTACTTC
TRBV20-1	TRBJ1-2	NA	NA	CSARTANYGYTF	TGCAGTGCCCGGACAGCTAACTATGGCTACACCTTC
TRBV30	TRBJ1-6	NA	few	CAWSTFRDSPLHF	TGTGCCTGGAGTACGTTCAGAGATTCACCCCTCCACTTT
TRBV28	TRBJ1-1	NA	few	CAGAPHMNTEAFF	TGTGCCGGGGCTCCCCACATGAACACTGAAGCTTTCTTT
TRBV24-1	TRBJ2-1	TRBD2	NA	CATSETTSGSANEQFF	TGTGCCACCAGTGAGACGACTAGCGGGAGCGCTAATGAGCAGTTCTTC
TRBV18	TRBJ1-5	NA	NA	CASSPGNRRNQPQHF	TGTGCCAGCTCACCGGGCAACAGGCGCAATCAGCCCCAGCATTTT
TRBV7-6	TRBJ2-2	NA	NA	CASSSEGWNGELFF	TGTGCCAGCAGCTCCGAAGGGTGGAACGGGGAGCTGTTTTTT
TRBV28	TRBJ2-1	NA	many	CASSFSASSYNEQFF	TGTGCCAGCAGTTTTAGCGCCTCCTCCTACAATGAGCAGTTCTTC
TRBV7-8	TRBJ2-7	NA	NA	CASSVEGAYEQYF	TGTGCCAGCAGCGTCGAGGGGGCCTACGAGCAGTACTTC
TRBV3-1	TRBJ1-1	NA	many	CASSQRGSAEAFF	TGTGCCAGCAGCCAGAGGGGTAGCGCTGAAGCTTTCTTT
TRBV12-3/TRBV12-4	TRBJ1-1	NA	NA	CASRSGQNTEAFF	TGTGCCAGCAGGTCCGGGCAGAACACTGAAGCTTTCTTT
TRBV28	TRBJ2-7	NA	many	CASSPQGDSYEQYF	TGTGCCAGCAGTCCGCAAGGGGACTCCTACGAGCAGTACTTC
TRBV7-2	TRBJ2-6	NA	NA	CASSLAAVLSSGANVLTF	TGTGCCAGCAGCTTAGCTGCAGTACTAAGCTCTGGGGCCAACGTCCTGACTTTC
TRBV14	TRBJ2-7	TRBD2	few	CASSPGTSGLRAHEQYF	TGTGCCAGCAGCCCCGGGACTAGCGGGTTGAGGGCCCACGAGCAGTACTTC